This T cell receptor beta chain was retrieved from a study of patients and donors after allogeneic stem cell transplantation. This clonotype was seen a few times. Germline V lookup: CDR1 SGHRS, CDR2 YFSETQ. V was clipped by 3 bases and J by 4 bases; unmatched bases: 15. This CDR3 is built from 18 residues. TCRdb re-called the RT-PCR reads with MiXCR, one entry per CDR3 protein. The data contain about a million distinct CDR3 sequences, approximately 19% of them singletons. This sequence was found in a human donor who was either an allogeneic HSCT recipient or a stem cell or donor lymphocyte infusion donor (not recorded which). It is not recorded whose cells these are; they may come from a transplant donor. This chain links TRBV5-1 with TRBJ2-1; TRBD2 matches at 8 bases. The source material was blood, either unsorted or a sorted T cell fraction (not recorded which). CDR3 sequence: CASSSPLAGWIVYNEQFF. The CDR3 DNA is TGCGCCAGCAGCTCACCGTTAGCGGGGTGGATCGTTTACAATGAGCAGTTCTTC.